This TCR beta chain was retrieved from a study of T cells in localized non-small cell lung cancer. The CDR3 has 16 residues. Germline CDR1 is SGHNT and CDR2 is YENEEA. The junction had 3 bases not matched to a gene; V was cut back by 5 bases and J by 3 bases. The data were produced by immunoSEQ multiplex PCR, yet TCRdb's version contains in-frame clones alone and is incomplete. The sample consists of over 1,500 clones, roughly 25% of them appearing once. The sequences come from normal lung tissue next to the tumor, collected before any cancer treatment. The V gene is TRBV11-3, the J gene TRBJ2-1; 14 nucleotides align to TRBD2. This TCR came from a female donor over 55 with stage I lung adenocarcinoma. CDR3 bases: TGTGCCAGCAGCCGACTAGCGGGAGGGATCTACAATGAGCAGTTCTTC. Protein sequence: CASSRLAGGIYNEQFF.